These 19 T cell receptor beta chains were all obtained from the same sample, sequenced in a study of T cell responses to AZD1222 COVID-19 vaccine (dated by TCRdb to the early 2020s). Library creation used the immunoSEQ multiplex PCR assay. In TCRdb, the immuneACCESS table is reduced to in-frame sequences with V and J assigned. These tables do not hold every clone; where another copy was compared, an unresolved V gene accounts for under half, and the others remain unexplained. The sample table lists about 110,000 clones, around 87% of them with a count of one. Of the sample, about 4.6% is held by the ten largest clones. Interpreted using the paper, the time point label stands for: about 28 days (+/-7) after the second vaccine dose. Here the sequenced sample was peripheral blood, taken 28 days after the second AZD1222 dose. The receptors here all came from an adult who received the AZD1222 COVID-19 vaccine.

V usage is TRBV10-3 and J usage is TRBJ2-1; 13 bases are shared with TRBD2. This CDR3 spans 14 amino acids. The V gene end was trimmed by 9 bases and the J gene end by 8 bases; junction bases not matched to a gene: 7. CDR1 ENHRY and CDR2 SYGVKD come from the germline V gene. The CDR3 DNA is TGTGCCATGAAAACTAGCGGGGGGGGCGATGAGCAGTTCTTC. Protein: CAMKTSGGGDEQFF.

The gene calls are TRBV29-1 and TRBJ1-3; 7 bases fit TRBD1. The germline CDR1 and CDR2 sequences are SQVTM and ANQGSEA. CDR3 length equals 14 residues. After removal of 7 bases from V and 0 bases from J, the junction contained 6 bases not matched to a gene. The chain's CDR3 is CSGQGGVSGNTIYF. CDR3 nucleotides: TGCAGCGGCCAGGGGGGGGTCTCTGGAAACACCATATATTTT.

V and J are TRBV11-3 and TRBJ2-3; 7 nucleotides match TRBD2. V was clipped by 1 base and J by 6 bases; unmatched bases: 7. The germline V gene encodes CDR1 SGHNT and CDR2 YENEEA. This CDR3 region has 15 residues. CDR3 DNA sequence: TGTGCCAGCAGCTTAGGACTAGCCGAAGGGGATACGCAGTATTTT. It yields the protein CASSLGLAEGDTQYF.

V gene TRBV19 combines with J gene TRBJ1-5; D perhaps matches TRBD1 (6 bases). The germline gives CDR1 LNHDA, CDR2 SQIVND (reference sequence). There are 13 residues in the CDR3. Trimming cost V 10 bases and J 6 bases, with 16 bases left between them. The DNA of the CDR3 is TGTGCCAATAGACAGGACTGTACTCAGCCCCAGCATTTT. Its protein is CANRQDCTQPQHF.

The chain is built from TRBV3-1 (or the pseudogene TRBV3-2) and TRBJ1-3, with D uncertain. Trimming left V 8 bases short and J 0 bases short, with 5 bases between. Germline-derived CDR1 and CDR2 are LGHDT and YNNKEL (reference sequence). The CDR3 covers 12 residues. CDR3 nucleotides: TGTGCCAGCCAACGCTCTGGAAACACCATATATTTT. It is translated as CASQRSGNTIYF.

This clone has just one count. The J gene is TRBJ2-7, the V gene TRBV10-2, with 9 nucleotides matching TRBD2. The CDR3 is made up of 14 amino acids. Trimming cost V 7 bases and J 0 bases; bases outside gene matches: 4. Germline CDR1 and CDR2: WSHSY and SAAADI. CDR3: CASTRAGGSYEQYF. Written as DNA, the CDR3 is TGCGCCAGCACTCGAGCGGGAGGCTCCTACGAGCAGTACTTC.

This clone was counted once. The gene calls are TRBV19 and TRBJ1-1; possibly TRBD1 for D (5 bases). There are 18 residues in the CDR3. CDR1 LNHDA and CDR2 SQIVND come from the germline V gene (reference sequence). Trimming shortened V by 5 bases and J by 0 bases, and 22 bases separated the two germline ends. As DNA, the CDR3 is TGTGCCAGTAGTTCCCGGACACTTCCAAAGGATGTGAACACTGAAGCTTTCTTT. Translated, it gives CASSSRTLPKDVNTEAFF.

The V gene is TRBV28, the J gene TRBJ2-3; 11 bases agree with TRBD2. The trim removed 5 bases at V and 3 bases at J, leaving 10 bases unmatched. The CDR3 has 17 residues. In germline, CDR1 is MDHEN, CDR2 SYDVKM. As DNA, the CDR3 is TGTGCCAGCAGTGGGACTAGCGGAAACCTACTTACAGATACGCAGTATTTT. As protein: CASSGTSGNLLTDTQYF.

The chain links TRBV6-2 or TRBV6-3 to TRBJ2-1; 12 bases line up with TRBD2. CDR3 length equals 16 residues. The germline gives CDR1 MNHEY, CDR2 SVGEGT. The ends lost 2 bases at V and 8 bases at J; junction bases unmatched: 7. The CDR3 sequence is CASSYPGLAGGDEQFF. The DNA of the CDR3 is TGTGCCAGCAGTTACCCGGGACTAGCGGGTGGCGATGAGCAGTTCTTC.

The rearrangement uses TRBV19 and TRBJ2-3, with a tentative D call TRBD1 (6 bases). V was cut by 6 bases and J by 2 bases, with 15 bases left in between. Germline CDR1 LNHDA, CDR2 SQIVND (reference sequence). This CDR3 is 15 amino acids long. The CDR3 here is CASRQGPYYTDTQYF. CDR3 nucleotides: TGTGCCAGTAGACAGGGACCGTACTACACAGATACGCAGTATTTT.

The rearrangement joins TRBV7-2 to TRBJ1-3; D might be TRBD1 (6 bases). Germline V lookup: CDR1 SGHTA, CDR2 FQGNSA. This CDR3 region has 18 residues. V was pared by 5 bases and J by 0 bases, with 20 bases between. CDR3 protein: CASSNTPGHFTSGNTIYF. The CDR3 coding sequence is TGTGCCAGCAGCAATACTCCGGGACATTTTACCTCTGGAAACACCATATATTTT.

This sequence joins TRBV15 and TRBJ1-1; 7 bases align to TRBD1. Germline V gives CDR1 LNHNV, CDR2 YYDKDF (reference sequence). This CDR3 region has 13 residues. V lost 4 bases and J lost 3; bases outside the gene matches: 2. The CDR3 protein is CATSKQGDTEAFF. The CDR3 bases are TGTGCCACCAGCAAGCAGGGGGACACTGAAGCTTTCTTT.

Written as DNA, the CDR3 is TGTGCCTGGAGTGAGAGGGACGGAGAACAGCAGTACTTC. This codes for CAWSERDGEQQYF. The J gene is TRBJ2-7, the V gene TRBV30; D may match TRBD1 or TRBD2 (5 bases each). The V end lost 1 base, the J end lost 8 bases, and 15 bases lay between the germline ends. From germline, CDR1 is GTSNPN and CDR2 SVGIG (reference sequence). There are 13 residues in the CDR3.

The chain links TRBV7-9 to TRBJ2-7; unclear D gene. The CDR3 spans 13 residues. V lost 1 base, J lost 4 bases, and 8 bases lay in between. The V gene's germline CDR1 is SEHNR and CDR2 FQNEAQ (reference sequence). In DNA, the CDR3 is TGTGCCAGCAGCTTAGGGGGATTTTACGAGCAGTACTTC. Translating gives CASSLGGFYEQYF.

The rearrangement links TRBV6-1 to TRBJ1-4; the D is unclear. Between the trimmed V and J ends, which lost 1 base and 4 bases, there was a span of 10 bases. Germline CDR1 is MNHNS and CDR2 is SASEGT. The length of the CDR3 is 15 residues. CDR3 in DNA: TGTGCCAGCAGTGAAGTGGACGGATATAATGAAAAACTGTTTTTT. Translated, it gives CASSEVDGYNEKLFF.

This clone was found once. V is TRBV5-1 and J is TRBJ1-2; D unresolved. The CDR3 runs 12 residues. Germline CDR1 SGHRS, CDR2 YFSETQ. V lost 0 bases to trimming and J lost 6 bases, with 6 bases between them. The CDR3 nucleotides are TGCGCCAGCAGCTTGGGCGGAGATGGCTACACCTTC. This translates into CASSLGGDGYTF.

The V call is TRBV7-6, the J call TRBJ2-1; 10 positions agree with TRBD2. V was pared by 3 bases and J by 8 bases, with 7 bases of the junction left unmatched. Germline CDR1 reads SGHVS; CDR2 reads FNYEAQ. The CDR3 extends over 15 amino acids. CDR3 loop: CASSLIAGGSHEQFF. The CDR3 DNA reads TGTGCCAGCAGCTTGATAGCGGGGGGCAGCCATGAGCAGTTCTTC. Full variable domain (remainder filled in from reference TRBV7-6 and TRBJ2-1): GAGVSQSPRYKVTKRGQDVALRCDPISGHVSLYWYRQALGQGPEFLTYFNYEAQQDKSGLPNDRFSAERPEGSISTLTIQRTEQRDSAMYRCASSLIAGGSHEQFFGPGTRLTVL.

The table lists this clone with a few counts. This chain links TRBV28 with TRBJ2-7; unclear D gene. The V end was cut by 0 bases, the J end by 0 bases, with 9 bases between. The CDR3 runs to 15 residues. Germline V gene lookup returns CDR1 MDHEN and CDR2 SYDVKM. CDR3 sequence (DNA): TGTGCCAGCAGTTTATGGGGCGGTATCTCCTACGAGCAGTACTTC. Its translation: CASSLWGGISYEQYF.

V gene TRBV5-6 combines with J gene TRBJ1-1; the D gene is possibly TRBD1 (6 bases). Trimming left V 2 bases short and J 4 bases short, with 12 bases between. This CDR3 contains 14 residues. Germline values: CDR1 SGHDT, CDR2 YYEEEE. CDR3 residues: CASSFPQGSTEAFF. Written as DNA, the CDR3 is TGTGCCAGCAGCTTCCCCCAGGGGAGCACTGAAGCTTTCTTT.